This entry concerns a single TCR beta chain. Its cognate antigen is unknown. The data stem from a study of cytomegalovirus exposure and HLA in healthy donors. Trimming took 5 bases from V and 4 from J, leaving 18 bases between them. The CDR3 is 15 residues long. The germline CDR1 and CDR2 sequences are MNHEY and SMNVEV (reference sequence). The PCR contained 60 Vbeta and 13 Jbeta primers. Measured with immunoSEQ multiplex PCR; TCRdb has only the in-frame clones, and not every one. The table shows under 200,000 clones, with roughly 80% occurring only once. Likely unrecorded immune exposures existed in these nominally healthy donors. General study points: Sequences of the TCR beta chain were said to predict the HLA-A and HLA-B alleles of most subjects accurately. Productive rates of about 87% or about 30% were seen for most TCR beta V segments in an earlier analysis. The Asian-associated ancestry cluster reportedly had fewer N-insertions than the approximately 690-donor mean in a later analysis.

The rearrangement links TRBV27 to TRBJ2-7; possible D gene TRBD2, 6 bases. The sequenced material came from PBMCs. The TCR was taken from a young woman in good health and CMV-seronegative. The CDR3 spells CASSLRESVGYEQYF. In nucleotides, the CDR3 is TGTGCCAGCAGTCTCCGGGAGAGTGTCGGTTACGAGCAGTACTTC.